This T cell receptor (beta chain) was recorded in a study of cytomegalovirus exposure and HLA in healthy donors. Overall study context: Within an early data release were tens of millions of unique TCRs drawn from HLA-typed donors. Study observations and caveats: Presence/absence analyses treated sequencing depth as roughly uniform across donors. Excluded were some V segments that proved indistinguishable, including TRBV6-2 and TRBV6-3. Earlier analysis looked at TCR beta V segments, and most were productive about 87% or about 30% of the time.

The CDR3 contains 16 residues. Germline V gives CDR1 MNHEY, CDR2 SMNVEV (reference sequence). The V gene lost 3 bases and the J gene lost 0 bases, with 12 bases spanning the gap. About this clone itself: Its antigen is undetermined.

13 Jbeta primers and 60 Vbeta primers were used for the PCR. TCRdb keeps only in-frame clones here, not all; method: immunoSEQ multiplex PCR. The table includes around 120,000 clones, about four fifths detected once. Sequencing input: PBMCs. V gene TRBV27 combines with J gene TRBJ2-1; D is perhaps TRBD2 (6 bases). The origin of this receptor is a female donor in good health and CMV-seropositive. CDR3 nucleotides: TGTGCCAGCAGTTTGGACCACGGGGGCTCCTACAATGAGCAGTTCTTC. This sequence encodes CASSLDHGGSYNEQFF.